This T cell receptor (beta chain) was recorded in a study of blood T cell repertoires in COVID-19. Study at large: The study drew acute and convalescent COVID-19 samples from the United States, Italy and Spain. PBMCs, B-cell-depleted T cells, or T cells provided the cDNA or gDNA that made up the material.

In the study's own analysis: Amplification from reference gene primers served as the basis for estimated nucleated cell counts. Sequencing used immunoSEQ multiplex PCR; TCRdb keeps in-frame clones, though not all of them. The V and J calls and clone size were taken over from that table, and D and trimming were inferred from the DNA. The sample includes over 60,000 clones, approximately 84% of them seen just once. This CDR3 has 15 amino acids. Germline V gene data show CDR1 as MNHNS and CDR2 as SASEGT. V lost 5 bases to trimming and J lost 5 bases; unmatched junction nucleotides: 5. The sequenced sample was peripheral blood. This receptor was identified in an older man with active or convalescent COVID-19. The chain joins TRBV6-1 to TRBJ2-2, with 10 bases that match TRBD2. CDR3 region: CASSLSGRDTGELFF. The CDR3 DNA reads as TGTGCCAGCAGTTTAAGCGGGAGGGATACCGGGGAGCTGTTTTTT.